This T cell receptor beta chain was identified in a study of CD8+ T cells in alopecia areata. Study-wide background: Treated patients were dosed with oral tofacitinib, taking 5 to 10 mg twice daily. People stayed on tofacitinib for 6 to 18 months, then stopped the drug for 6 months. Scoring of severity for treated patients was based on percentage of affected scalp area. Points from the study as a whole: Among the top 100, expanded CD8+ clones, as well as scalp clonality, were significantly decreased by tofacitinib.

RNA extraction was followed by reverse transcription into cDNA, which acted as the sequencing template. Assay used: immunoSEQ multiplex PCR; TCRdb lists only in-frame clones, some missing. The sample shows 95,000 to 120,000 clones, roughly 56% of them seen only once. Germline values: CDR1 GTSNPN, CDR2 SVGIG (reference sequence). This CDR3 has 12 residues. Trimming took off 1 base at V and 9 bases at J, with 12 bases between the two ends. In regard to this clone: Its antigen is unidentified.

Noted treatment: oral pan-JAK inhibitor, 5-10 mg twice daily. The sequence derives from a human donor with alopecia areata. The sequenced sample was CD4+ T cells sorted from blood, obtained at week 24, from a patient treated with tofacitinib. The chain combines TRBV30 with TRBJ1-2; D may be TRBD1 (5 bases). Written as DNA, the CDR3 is TGTGCCTGGAGTGGTTCCAGGGAGAGCTACACCTTC. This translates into CAWSGSRESYTF. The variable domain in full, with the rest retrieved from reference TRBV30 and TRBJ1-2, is SQTIHQWPATLVQPVGSPLSLECTVEGTSNPNLYWYRQAAGRGLQLLFYSVGIGQISSEVPQNLSASRPQDRQFILSSKKLLLSDSGFYLCAWSGSRESYTFGSGTRLTVV.